This TCR beta chain was sequenced in a study of T cells in Graves' hyperthyroidism and ophthalmopathy. Germline V gene sequence: CDR1 MNHEY, CDR2 SVGEGT. This CDR3 spans 17 amino acids. V was clipped by 2 bases and J by 8 bases; unmatched bases: 17. Researchers amplified the TCR beta CDR3 regions from RNA transcripts. During a first-round RT-PCR of the TCR CDR3, the HTBI primer set was used. Each CDR3 protein gets one entry after TCRdb re-called the multiplex PCR reads with MiXCR. There are 700,000 or so distinct CDR3 sequences in the sample; about 16% occur only once, and 8.4% lies in the top ten. The sequence came from a young man with Graves' hyperthyroidism. The sample taken for sequencing was blood. V usage is TRBV6-2 or TRBV6-3 and J usage is TRBJ1-2, with 7 bases lining up with TRBD1. The CDR3 is CASSYRLFRGNIRGYTF. In DNA form, the CDR3 reads TGTGCCAGCAGTTACCGGCTTTTCAGGGGGAATATACGCGGCTACACCTTC.